This TCR beta chain is drawn from a study of vaccination effects on CD4 cells after COVID-19. This CDR3 is built from 14 residues. The germline gives CDR1 SQVTM, CDR2 ANQGSEA. The V end was cut by 4 bases, the J end by 4 bases, with 16 bases between. Libraries were prepared by immunoSEQ multiplex PCR; TCRdb keeps only in-frame clonotypes and omits some of them. This sample has about 59,000 clones, with around 78% found just once. Peptide-pool stimulation followed by sequencing identified expanded antigen-specific CD4+ clonotypes in the ViraFEST assay. At the end of around eleven days of culture, CD4+ T cells were isolated. Each participant was given two doses of one vaccine (BNT162b2 or mRNA-1273). None of these healthy vaccinees had been infected with SARS-CoV-2 before vaccination. Points on this clone: Its antigen is unidentified.

The input for sequencing was CD4+ T cells from PBMCs cultured with HCoV-OC43 spike peptides, taken after COVID-19 vaccination. The subset was: HCoV-OC43 spike overlapping peptide pool stimulation. V gene TRBV29-1 combines with J gene TRBJ1-2, with unresolved D. This clonotype originated in a human donor who received a COVID-19 vaccine. The CDR3 protein is CSVGSLEGSYGYTF. The DNA of the CDR3 is TGCAGCGTTGGATCTCTAGAAGGTAGCTATGGCTACACCTTC.